Presented here are 2 T cell receptor beta chains from one specimen sequenced in a study of blood T cell repertoires in COVID-19 (dated by TCRdb to about 2020). The method was the immunoSEQ multiplex PCR assay. Drawn from immuneACCESS, this table holds only the in-frame rearrangements with V and J called that TCRdb kept. Clones are partly lost; checked studies trace under half to an unresolved V gene and leave the rest unexplained. The table for this sample lists roughly 170,000 clones; about 74% of them were counted only once. The ten largest clones take up 3% of the sample. The sample taken for sequencing was peripheral blood. The receptor set was obtained from a woman older than 75 with acute or convalescent COVID-19.

The rearrangement joins TRBV7-7 to TRBJ1-3; 9 nucleotides agree with TRBD1. Per the germline V gene, CDR1 is SSHAT and CDR2 is FNYEAQ (reference sequence). J lost 7 bases, V lost 1 base, and 5 bases had no gene match. This CDR3 region has 15 residues. The CDR3 nucleotides read TGTGCCAGCAGCTTAGATTTCGGACAGGGGAACACCATATATTTT. This codes for CASSLDFGQGNTIYF.

The chain employs TRBV7-8 and TRBJ2-7, with a weak D call TRBD1 (6 bases). CDR3 size: 20 residues. CDR1 and CDR2 (germline): SGHVS, FQNEAQ. Trimming cost V 4 bases and J 2 bases, with 30 bases left between them. This CDR3 reads CASSSLALALGGRPAYEQYF. Here the CDR3 DNA reads TGTGCCAGCAGCTCGTTAGCGTTAGCCCTAGGGGGACGGCCTGCCTACGAGCAGTACTTC. The full variable domain, with the rest looked up from reference TRBV7-8 and TRBJ2-7, is GAGVSQSPRYKVAKRGQDVALRCDPISGHVSLFWYQQALGQGPEFLTYFQNEAQLDKSGLPSDRFFAERPEGSVSTLKIQRTQQEDSAVYLCASSSLALALGGRPAYEQYFGPGTRLTVT.